Listed below are T cell receptor beta chains from one sample, sequenced in a study of TIL therapy for anti-PD-1-resistant metastatic lung cancer. Assay: immunoSEQ multiplex PCR; the TCRdb copy retains only in-frame clones and omits some. In the table there are approximately 47,000 clones, 70% to 90% of which are singletons. This sample comprised blood, obtained at baseline. These receptors came from a person aged 25-80 years with non-small cell lung cancer. CDR3s include the opening cysteine and the closing phenylalanine or tryptophan. The D gene is left open where the match is weak. Rows may omit the clone size; those that give it use once, few, many or a size class.

abundance	len	d_gene	v_gene	j_gene	CDR3nt	CDR3aa
-	14	-	TRBV28	TRBJ2-7	TGTGCCAGCAGCCCCCTCAGGGGCAGGTACGAGCAGTACTTC	CASSPLRGRYEQYF
-	13	TRBD1	TRBV10-3	TRBJ2-7	TGTGCCACCTCCGGGACAGATTACTACGAGCAGTACTTC	CATSGTDYYEQYF
-	16	TRBD2	TRBV28	TRBJ2-7	TGTGCCAGCAGTTCTCTCGCGGGGGGCCTTACCTACGAGCAGTACTTC	CASSSLAGGLTYEQYF
-	15	-	TRBV5-4	TRBJ2-1	TGTGCCAGCAGCTTGTACGGGAGCATGGGGAATGAGCAGTTCTTC	CASSLYGSMGNEQFF
-	17	TRBD1	TRBV28	TRBJ1-3	TGTGCCGCACCAGTCAGGACCGGACAGGAGAGAGGAAACACCATATATTTT	CAAPVRTGQERGNTIYF
-	16	TRBD2	TRBV4-3	TRBJ2-3	TGCGCCAGCAGCCAAGATCTAGCGGGAGGGCCAGATACGCAGTATTTT	CASSQDLAGGPDTQYF
-	15	TRBD1	TRBV23-1	TRBJ2-7	TGCGCCAGCAGTCGACAGGGAAGCACTAGCTACGAGCAGTACTTC	CASSRQGSTSYEQYF
-	15	TRBD2	TRBV27	TRBJ2-1	TGTGCCAGCAGTCCCGGACTAGCGAAAAACAATGAGCAGTTCTTC	CASSPGLAKNNEQFF
-	12	-	TRBV30	TRBJ2-1	TGTGCCTGGGGGACTTCCTACAATGAGCAGTTCTTC	CAWGTSYNEQFF
-	14	TRBD2	TRBV28	TRBJ2-7	TGTGCCAGCGAGGGGCGGGAGTATGCCCCCGAGCAGTACTTC	CASEGREYAPEQYF
-	14	-	TRBV29-1	TRBJ2-3	TGCAGCGCGCTCCGGGACGCCGGGTCGTATACGCAGTATTTT	CSALRDAGSYTQYF
-	15	-	TRBV24-1	TRBJ2-3	TGTGCCACCAGTGCCCCTGGCCTTCTCACAGATACGCAGTATTTT	CATSAPGLLTDTQYF
-	14	-	TRBV5-6	TRBJ2-5	TGTGCCAGCAGCTTGTGGTCTAATCAAGAGACCCAGTACTTC	CASSLWSNQETQYF
-	14	-	TRBV10-3	TRBJ2-3	TGTGCCATCAGTGAGTCGACTAGTTTTGATACGCAGTATTTT	CAISESTSFDTQYF
-	10	-	TRBV30	TRBJ1-4	TGTGCCTGGATGACGGACAAACTGTTTTTT	CAWMTDKLFF
once	14	-	TRBV28	TRBJ2-7	TGTGCCAGCGTTCCGGGGGGCGTCGCGTACGAGCAGTACTTC	CASVPGGVAYEQYF
-	15	TRBD2	TRBV11-2	TRBJ2-5	TGTGCCAGCAGCTTAACGGGGACTAACCAAGAGACCCAGTACTTC	CASSLTGTNQETQYF
-	13	-	TRBV2	TRBJ2-1	TGTGCCAGCAGTGAAGACAGGGTCAATGAGCAGTTCTTC	CASSEDRVNEQFF
-	14	TRBD1	TRBV25-1	TRBJ1-2	TGTGCCAGCAGTGGACCGGGACAGGGCTTTGGCTACACCTTC	CASSGPGQGFGYTF
-	12	-	TRBV29-1	TRBJ2-5	TGCAGCGTTGTGGTTGGGGGTCAGACCCAGTACTTC	CSVVVGGQTQYF
-	11	-	TRBV20-1	TRBJ2-1	TGCAGTGCTATGACCGGGACAGAGCAGTTCTTC	CSAMTGTEQFF
-	15	-	TRBV6-2/TRBV6-3	TRBJ2-6	TGTGCCAGCAGTTATGGGGGCTCTGGGGCCAACGTCCTGACTTTC	CASSYGGSGANVLTF